Listed below are T cell receptor beta chains from one sample, sequenced in a study of T cell repertoires in cytomegalovirus infection. In TCRdb, the reads were re-called with MiXCR into one record per CDR3 protein. The sample yields around 450,000 distinct CDR3 sequences, roughly 12% seen once. Source material: PBMCs. The receptors come from a human donor in good health (CMV status not recorded). Some clones in this sample may be carry-over from other donors' samples. CDR3s include the opening cysteine and the closing phenylalanine or tryptophan. D genes are given only for firm matches. Where a row states a size, it is once, few, many or the class of an expanded clone; other rows omit it.

>TRBV2|TRBD1|few|TRBJ2-1
TGTGCCAGCAGTCGGGACAGGGCCATTTACAATGAGCAGTTCTTC
CASSRDRAIYNEQFF
>TRBV5-1|-|few|TRBJ2-5
TGCGCCAGCAGCCGAACGGTACAGGTGCGGGAGACCCAGTACTTC
CASSRTVQVRETQYF
>TRBV12-3/TRBV12-4|-|many|TRBJ2-5
TGTGCCAGCAGCCCAGGACACCAGCAAGAGACCCAGTACTTC
CASSPGHQQETQYF
>TRBV7-2|-|many|TRBJ2-7
TGTGCCAGCACCCTCTCGGGGGGCGCCCCCTACGAGCAGTACTTC
CASTLSGGAPYEQYF
>TRBV7-9|-|many|TRBJ1-4
TGTGCTTCTACAGCCGGGGAGGAGGATGAAAAACTGTTTTTT
CASTAGEEDEKLFF
>TRBV7-9|-|many|TRBJ1-1
TGTGCCAGCAGCTTAGTCACTGAAGCTTTCTTT
CASSLVTEAFF
>TRBV12-3/TRBV12-4|TRBD1|many|TRBJ1-1
TGTGCCAGCAGCCGTGGGACAGGGGTCACTGAAGCTTTCTTT
CASSRGTGVTEAFF
>TRBV14|TRBD1|-|TRBJ1-1
TGTGCCAGCAGCCCTTACCACACCGGGACAGGGGTTATTGAAGCTTTCTTT
CASSPYHTGTGVIEAFF
>TRBV29-1|TRBD1|-|TRBJ1-2
TGCAGCGTCGTCGACAGGGATGGCTACACCTTC
CSVVDRDGYTF
>TRBV6-6|-|many|TRBJ2-4
TGTGCCAGCAGTTACTCAGATAGGTTTATTCCGCTAAACATTCAGTACTTC
CASSYSDRFIPLNIQYF
>TRBV7-2|-|many|TRBJ2-3
TGTGCCAGCAGCTTAGCGCAGGGTTGGGATACGCAGTATTTT
CASSLAQGWDTQYF
>TRBV12-3/TRBV12-4|TRBD1|many|TRBJ1-5
TGTGCCAGCAGTTCCGTCAGGGGGCCTCATTCGCCCCAGCATTTT
CASSSVRGPHSPQHF
>TRBV12-3/TRBV12-4|-|many|TRBJ1-5
TGTGCCAGCAGTTTAACAATTCCGCAGCCCCAGCATTTT
CASSLTIPQPQHF
>TRBV6-5|-|few|TRBJ1-2
TGTGCCAGCAGTTACGCCGGGTCCTATGGCTACACCTTC
CASSYAGSYGYTF
>TRBV12-3/TRBV12-4|TRBD1|many|TRBJ2-5
TGTGCCAGCAGTCACAGGGGGCACCAAGAGACCCAGTACTTC
CASSHRGHQETQYF
>TRBV5-1|-|few|TRBJ2-5
TGCGCCAGCGAAGGGCCCCAAGAGACCCAGTACTTC
CASEGPQETQYF
>TRBV19|TRBD1|many|TRBJ1-2
TGTGCCAGTAGTATATTTAGGGGGCAAGACTATGGCTACACCTTC
CASSIFRGQDYGYTF
>TRBV12-3/TRBV12-4|-|many|TRBJ2-7
TGTGCCAGCAGTTTGATAGGGAACTCCTACGAGCAGTACTTC
CASSLIGNSYEQYF
>TRBV6-2/TRBV6-3|TRBD1|many|TRBJ1-2
TGTGCCAGCAGTTCCCCTCCGGGACAGGGAAATGGCTACACCTTC
CASSSPPGQGNGYTF
>TRBV29-1|-|many|TRBJ1-2
TGCAGCGCTCTACTCAGGGGCGGCTATGGCTACACCTTC
CSALLRGGYGYTF
>TRBV3-1|-|-|TRBJ1-1
TGTGCCAGCAGCCGGACTGAGGGGTTCAGGGGAGAAGCTTTCTTT
CASSRTEGFRGEAFF
>TRBV20-1|TRBD2|-|TRBJ2-5
TGCAGTGCTGGCTCGGGGGGAGAGACCCAGTACTTC
CSAGSGGETQYF
>TRBV4-2|-|-|TRBJ2-2
TGTGCCAGCAGCCAGGCTTTAGGGGGGGCAGCGAACACCGGGGAGCTGTTTTTT
CASSQALGGAANTGELFF
>TRBV20-1|-|few|TRBJ1-1
TGCAGTGCTAGTGGCCTGGACTTGAACACTGAAGCTTTCTTT
CSASGLDLNTEAFF
>TRBV11-3|-|many|TRBJ2-1
TGTGCCAGCAGCCCCAATGTGGCGGGAGAGCAGTTCTTC
CASSPNVAGEQFF
>TRBV9|-|many|TRBJ2-5
TGTGCCAGCAGCGTAGAGTCGGGGACCTACCCTCAAGAGACCCAGTACTTC
CASSVESGTYPQETQYF
>TRBV19|-|once|TRBJ1-2
TGTGCCACCTATACCCGGGACCTGGGGCTCGGCTACACCTTC
CATYTRDLGLGYTF
>TRBV3-1|-|few|TRBJ1-5
TGTGCCAGCAGCCAAGACCCTAATCAGCCCCAGCATTTT
CASSQDPNQPQHF
>TRBV7-9|TRBD2|many|TRBJ2-1
TGTGCCAGCAGCCCCCAAGCGGGACCAGCCTACAATGAGCAGTTCTTC
CASSPQAGPAYNEQFF
>TRBV27|-|few|TRBJ2-5
TGTGCCAGCAGTTGGGGCATGCCGAGGGTTGGACAAGAGACCCAGTACTTC
CASSWGMPRVGQETQYF
>TRBV5-1|-|-|TRBJ1-1
TGCGCCAGCAGCTTGGTTTCAGAGGGATGGAACACTGAAGCTTTCTTT
CASSLVSEGWNTEAFF
>TRBV28|TRBD2|many|TRBJ2-1
TGTGCCAGCAGCCGACTAGCGGGGGGGGGTTCTGAGCAGTTCTTC
CASSRLAGGGSEQFF
>TRBV7-2|TRBD1|many|TRBJ1-5
TGTGCCAGCAGCTTAGAGGGGGCGCGCAATCAGCCCCAGCATTTT
CASSLEGARNQPQHF
>TRBV6-1|TRBD1|many|TRBJ1-5
TGTGCCAGCAGGACCTCAGGGACAGGGGACCGTAATAGCAATCAGCCCCAGCATTTT
CASRTSGTGDRNSNQPQHF
>TRBV7-8|-|many|TRBJ2-4
TGTGCCAGCAGCTTAGACATCTCCAAAAACATTCAGTACTTC
CASSLDISKNIQYF
>TRBV5-1|-|-|TRBJ1-4
TGCGCCAGCAGCCCGGGGACATCCTCTTACCTCAATGAAAAACTGTTTTTT
CASSPGTSSYLNEKLFF
>TRBV7-9|-|-|TRBJ1-1
TGTGCCAGCAGCGTAGATCGGGGAGAAGCTTTCTTT
CASSVDRGEAFF